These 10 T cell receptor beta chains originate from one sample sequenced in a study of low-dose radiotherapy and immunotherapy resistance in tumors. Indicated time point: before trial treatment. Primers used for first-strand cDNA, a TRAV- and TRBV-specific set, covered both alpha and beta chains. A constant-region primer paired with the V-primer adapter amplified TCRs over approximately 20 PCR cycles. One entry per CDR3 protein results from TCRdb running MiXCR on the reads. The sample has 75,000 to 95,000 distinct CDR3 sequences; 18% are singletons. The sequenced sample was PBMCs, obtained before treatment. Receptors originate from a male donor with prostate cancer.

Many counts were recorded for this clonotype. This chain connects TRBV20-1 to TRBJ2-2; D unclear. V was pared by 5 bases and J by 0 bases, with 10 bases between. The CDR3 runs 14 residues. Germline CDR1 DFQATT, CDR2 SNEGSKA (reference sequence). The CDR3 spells CSAPIPPNTGELFF. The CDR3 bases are TGCAGTGCTCCCATTCCCCCGAACACCGGGGAGCTGTTTTTT.

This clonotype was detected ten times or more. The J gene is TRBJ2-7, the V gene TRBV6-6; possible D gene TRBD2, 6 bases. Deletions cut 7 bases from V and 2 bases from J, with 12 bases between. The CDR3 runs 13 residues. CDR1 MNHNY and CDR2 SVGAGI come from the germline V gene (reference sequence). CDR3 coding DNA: TGTGCCAGCACTGGCAGGACTACCTACGAGCAGTACTTC. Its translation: CASTGRTTYEQYF.

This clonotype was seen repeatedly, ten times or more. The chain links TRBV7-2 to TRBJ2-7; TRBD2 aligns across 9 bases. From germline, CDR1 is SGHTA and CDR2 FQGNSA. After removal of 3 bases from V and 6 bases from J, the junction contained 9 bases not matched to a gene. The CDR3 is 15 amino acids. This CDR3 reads CASSFVSGRSGEQYF. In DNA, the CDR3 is TGTGCCAGCAGCTTTGTTAGCGGGAGATCTGGCGAGCAGTACTTC.

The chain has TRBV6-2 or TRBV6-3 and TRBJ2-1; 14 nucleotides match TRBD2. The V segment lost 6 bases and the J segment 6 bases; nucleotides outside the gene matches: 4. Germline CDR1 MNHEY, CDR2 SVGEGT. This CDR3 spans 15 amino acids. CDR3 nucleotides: TGTGCCAGCAGCGGGGGACTAGCGGGGGTCAATGAGCAGTTCTTC. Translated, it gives CASSGGLAGVNEQFF.

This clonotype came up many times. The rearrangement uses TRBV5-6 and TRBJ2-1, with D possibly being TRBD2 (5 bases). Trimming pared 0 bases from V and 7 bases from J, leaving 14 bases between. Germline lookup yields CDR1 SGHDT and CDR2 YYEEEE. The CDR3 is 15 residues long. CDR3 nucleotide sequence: TGTGCCAGCAGCTTGGTCTCGCGGGCCTCTAATGAGCAGTTCTTC. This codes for CASSLVSRASNEQFF.

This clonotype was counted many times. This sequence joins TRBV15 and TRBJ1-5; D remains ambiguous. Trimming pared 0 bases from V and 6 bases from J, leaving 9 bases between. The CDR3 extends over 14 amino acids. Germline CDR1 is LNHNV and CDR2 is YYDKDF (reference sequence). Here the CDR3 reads CATSRDTASQPQHF. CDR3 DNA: TGTGCCACCAGCAGAGATACCGCTAGTCAGCCCCAGCATTTT.

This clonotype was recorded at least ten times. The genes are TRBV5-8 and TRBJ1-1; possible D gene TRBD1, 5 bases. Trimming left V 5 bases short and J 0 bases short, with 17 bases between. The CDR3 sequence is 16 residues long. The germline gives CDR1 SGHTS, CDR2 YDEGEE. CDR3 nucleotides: TGTGCCAGCAGATCACCGGGACTCCTAATGAACACTGAAGCTTTCTTT. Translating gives CASRSPGLLMNTEAFF.

The CDR3 DNA reads TGTGCCAGCACCGAACTAGCGGGGGGGGATACGCAGTATTTT. The encoded protein is CASTELAGGDTQYF. This chain connects TRBV6-5 to TRBJ2-3; 13 bases map to TRBD2. Germline V CDR1 and CDR2: MNHEY, SVGAGI. The CDR3 is 14 amino acids. The ends lost 7 bases at V and 6 bases at J; junction bases unmatched: 4.

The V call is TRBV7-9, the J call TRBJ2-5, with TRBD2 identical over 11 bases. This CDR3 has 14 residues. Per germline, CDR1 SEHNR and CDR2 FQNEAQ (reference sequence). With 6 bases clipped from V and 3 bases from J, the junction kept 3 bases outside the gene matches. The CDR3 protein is CASRRGLAEETQYF. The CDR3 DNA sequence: TGTGCCAGCAGGAGGGGACTAGCGGAAGAGACCCAGTACTTC.

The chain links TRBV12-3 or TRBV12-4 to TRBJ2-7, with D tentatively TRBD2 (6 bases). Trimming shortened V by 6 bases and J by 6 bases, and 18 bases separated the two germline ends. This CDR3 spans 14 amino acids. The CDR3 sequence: CASRLGLTVGEQYF. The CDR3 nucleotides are TGTGCCAGCAGGCTGGGACTGACCGTGGGCGAGCAGTACTTC.